This TCR beta chain is drawn from a study of HIV-infected patients and healthy controls (dated by TCRdb to the mid-2010s). For the study in its entirety: CD4 counts were modestly but significantly increased in about 85% of the 16 patients after three months of therapy, but they remained below normal ranges. The CD4:CD8 ratio rose slightly, whereas CD8 counts showed no consistent shift during early therapy. Viral load became undetectable in about 70% of the 16 patients by the second bleed and in all patients after a further year of therapy. Overall T-cell lymphocytopenia was not observed in the patients, and no significant difference from controls was found in total CDR3 counts per chain. The study tested whether deep TCR repertoire sequencing of HIV patients' small blood samples could capture immune perturbation and reconstitution.

V trim: 0 bases; J trim: 4 bases; unmatched bases: 9. Taken from cysteine to phenylalanine, the CDR3 has 17 residues. The CDR3 DNA has 51 bases and is translated from base 1. The germline V gene (reference sequence) provides CDR1 DFQATT and CDR2 SNEGSKA. Overall study results and their limits: Significantly different mean usage between HIV-infected patients and controls was observed for eight alpha and eight beta V genes. Pairing of alpha and beta chains was not determined in the samples. Using whole blood restricted sequencing depth and prevented separating the dynamics of distinct T-cell subpopulations. In HIV-infected patients, the apparent post-therapy recovery of the Gini index was not replicated in size-matched repertoire data. During therapy, a significant decrease in frequency was seen for HIV-associated CDR3s, whereas no significant change was found for CMV-associated CDR3s, although most of them became more frequent. Compared with untreated HIV+ repertoires, healthy control repertoires had roughly threefold more distinct CDR3s and a higher Shannon diversity. Alpha-chain CDR3s from MAIT cells occurred at high frequency in healthy controls but were severely depleted in HIV+ repertoires. HIV-infected repertoires showed significantly elevated mean Gini indices relative to controls, which possibly reflects oligoclonality. Only sixteen HIV-infected individuals were processed, which the authors considered a major limit on how widely the findings apply. Donor HLA types were not determined in the study. Slight age and sex profile differences between the study cohorts did not explain the observed diversity differences. Healthy controls shared more CDR3s between individuals than HIV+ patients, by Jaccard index and by count of highly shared sequences. Rare events from HIV-infected data received too much weight under size-matching, and comparisons were complicated by unequal numbers of distinct sequences between patients and controls. Only approximately 3 months of therapy was reflected in the treated samples, a period arguably too short to observe immune reconstitution given low adult thymic output.

Follow-up blood from HIV-infected patients was collected roughly three months, about 14 weeks, after antiretroviral therapy began. Whole blood was used without cell fractionation, so all unsorted peripheral T cells were reflected in the repertoire. For RNA extraction, around 2.5 ml of peripheral blood was collected into Tempus tubes. Patients were deemed ineligible for enrollment if they had febrile or AIDS-related illness, tumors, hepatitis B or C coinfection, immunomodulatory therapy, recent vaccination or treatment interruptions. Residual genomic DNA was removed with the TURBO-DNase kit and globin mRNA was depleted with GLOBINclear. This clonotype was counted at least ten times. The antigen it recognizes is unknown. One base away there is no much larger clone; base qualities are not given. SuperScript III was used to reverse transcribe 500 ng RNA with primers targeting the alpha and beta constant regions. Separate libraries for the alpha and beta chains were generated through chain-specific third strand synthesis that incorporated multiplexing indices. The protocol used a single primer pair to amplify all rearrangements within a chain, which avoided primer bias, and attached molecular barcodes to each cDNA molecule. T4 RNA Ligase 1 joined purified cDNA to a 5' RACE adapter that carried a random hexamer and the SP2 sequencing primer site. Second strand synthesis was primed from the SP2 site with Phusion polymerase, using slow temperature ramps to favor optimal annealing. Joined together, two random hexamer sequences that had both been added before amplification formed the 12-nucleotide barcode of each molecule. P5 and P7 adapter elements plus a second index were added in a short first PCR, which was followed by an approximately 21-cycle amplification PCR with P5s and P7 primers. A total of approximately 26 PCR cycles were applied to the libraries, which were quantified on a Qubit, sized on a Bioanalyzer, and diluted to about 3.7 nM. The normalized libraries were sequenced on an Illumina MiSeq using 2 x 250 paired-end kits. Reverse transcription reactions underwent purification over MinElute columns, with elution into 9 to 10 ul Tris-Cl. A 1:1 ratio of AMPure XP beads was used to clean the adapter ligations after they had run for about 23 hours at 16 degrees C. The study's processing was this. Demultiplexed FASTQ files were processed with a modified Decombinator by which V, J, insert and barcode information was output. Sequences sharing a barcode but differing from the dominant sequence were discarded as errors, and barcodes clustered at Levenshtein distance 3 were counted to estimate original cDNA molecules. The R packages ineq, vegan, igraph and RCytoscape were used for downstream analyses, with IMGT nomenclature and CDR3 definitions applied. V gene usage was calculated across distinct sequences, with every TCR tallied a single time to avoid skew from clonal expansion. Unique CDR3 amino acid sequences within a donor were connected in similarity networks whenever two sequences differed by a single Levenshtein edit. Published HIV-specific CDR3s (approximately 90 alpha, 600 to 850 beta) and CMV-specific CDR3s (roughly 12 alpha, a few hundred beta) were compiled and searched for in the repertoires. Random subsampling to size-matched repertoires showed patients' decreased diversity was not caused by their lower sequence numbers. The public reads were reanalyzed by TCRdb: fastp trimming at Q25, MiXCR alignment, in-frame beta chains only. Each entry merges the rows of one CDR3 protein and shows their most common DNA and genes. TCRdb's processing, not the study's, gives the V and J calls here. A total of fewer than 6,500 distinct CDR3 sequences appear in this sample, 8.5% to 10% of them only once. 27% of the sample is held by the ten biggest clonotypes.

The source is an adult with HIV infection. The sequence links TRBV20-1 to TRBJ2-2; 9 of the junction bases match TRBD2. The material sequenced was blood, taken during antiretroviral therapy. The DNA is TGCAGTGCTAGAGATTTGGCGCTAGCGGGGTTCACCGGGGAGCTGTTTTTT. Its translation reads: CSARDLALAGFTGELFF.